The 27 T cell receptor beta chains below were found in one sample sequenced in a study of control samples from healthy donors and cancer patients (dated by TCRdb to the early 2020s). Library construction relied on the immunoSEQ multiplex PCR assay. Entries here come from immuneACCESS through TCRdb and include only in-frame sequences with V and J called. Some clones fail to appear in such tables; in the studies checked, an unresolved V gene covers under half of the shortfall, and the cause of the remainder is unknown. This sample lists about 140,000 clones; more than 80% were detected once. The biggest ten clones account for 6% to 9% of the sample. Material: blood. The origin of the receptors is a man between 18 and 35 years old in good health.

The chain employs TRBV29-1 and TRBJ1-1; tentatively, D is TRBD1 (5 bases). The V end lost 5 bases, the J end lost 1 base, and 11 bases lay between the germline ends. The germline V gene has CDR1 SQVTM and CDR2 ANQGSEA. The CDR3 is 13 residues long. The CDR3 region has the DNA TGCAGCGTTCACCAGGGAGGGAACACTGAAGCTTTCTTT. This gives the protein CSVHQGGNTEAFF.

The chain is built from TRBV13 and TRBJ1-1; unclear D gene. This CDR3 is 14 amino acids long. Trimming left V 3 bases short and J 0 bases short, with 8 bases between. Germline lookup yields CDR1 PRHDT and CDR2 FYEKMQ (reference sequence). CDR3 residues: CASSFQRLNTEAFF. Here the CDR3 DNA reads TGTGCCAGCAGCTTCCAACGGTTGAACACTGAAGCTTTCTTT.

The chain has TRBV9 and TRBJ2-5; 7 bases match TRBD2. The CDR3 length is 16 residues. Per the germline V gene, CDR1 is SGDLS and CDR2 is YYNGEE. V shed 4 bases, J shed 6 bases, and the junction held 15 bases outside the gene matches. The CDR3 region is CASSPRGEGMRKTQYF. The CDR3, as DNA: TGTGCCAGCAGCCCCCGTGGGGAGGGGATGCGAAAGACCCAGTACTTC.

The chain employs TRBV4-3 and TRBJ2-3; D remains ambiguous. The germline CDR1 and CDR2 sequences are LGHNA and YSLEER. Trimming left V 0 bases short and J 5 bases short, with 12 bases between. This CDR3 is built from 15 residues. CDR3 sequence: CASSQDKQVKDTQYF. DNA of the CDR3: TGCGCCAGCAGCCAAGATAAACAAGTCAAAGATACGCAGTATTTT.

This clone was seen more than once but under ten times. J is TRBJ2-2 and V is TRBV7-8, with 8 nucleotides matching TRBD1. The CDR3 is 15 residues long. The germline CDR1 and CDR2 sequences are SGHVS and FQNEAQ. Unmatched junction bases numbered 4, after V lost 5 bases and J lost 2 bases. CDR3 sequence reads: CASSMTGVNTGELFF. CDR3 coding DNA: TGTGCCAGCAGCATGACAGGGGTCAACACCGGGGAGCTGTTTTTT. Filled out from reference TRBV7-8 and TRBJ2-2, the complete variable domain reads GAGVSQSPRYKVAKRGQDVALRCDPISGHVSLFWYQQALGQGPEFLTYFQNEAQLDKSGLPSDRFFAERPEGSVSTLKIQRTQQEDSAVYLCASSMTGVNTGELFFGEGSRLTVL.

As concerns this clone: This specimen includes other DNA sequences encoding the same CDR3. The chain links TRBV18 to TRBJ1-1, with D tentatively TRBD1 (6 bases). Trimming took off 5 bases at V and 1 base at J, with 8 bases between the two ends. The CDR3 runs to 13 residues. Germline values: CDR1 KGHSH, CDR2 LQKENI. CDR3 in DNA: TGTGCCAGCTCATTACAGGGGAACACTGAAGCTTTCTTT. Protein: CASSLQGNTEAFF.

A single count supports this clone. CDR3 in DNA: TGTGCCAGCAGTTCCAGGGGGCTGGAAGGGCAGTACTTC. Protein: CASSSRGLEGQYF. The rearrangement joins TRBV12-3 or TRBV12-4 to TRBJ2-7, with 8 bases matching TRBD1. CDR3 length equals 13 residues. Trimming at V came to 4 bases and at J to 9 bases, leaving 8 bases not matched to a gene.

The chain joins TRBV6-1 to TRBJ1-2; the D is unclear. Germline-derived CDR1 and CDR2 are MNHNS and SASEGT. The CDR3 has 15 residues. Trimming took off 1 base at V and 2 bases at J, with 11 bases between the two ends. CDR3 nucleotides: TGTGCCAGCAGTGAAGGCCGGGAGAAGAACTATGGCTACACCTTC. Its translation is CASSEGREKNYGYTF.

This rearrangement joins TRBV3-1 (or the pseudogene TRBV3-2) to TRBJ2-7; D might be TRBD2 (5 bases). With 0 bases removed from V and 0 bases from J, the gap between germline ends came to 12 bases. Germline CDR1 reads LGHDT; CDR2 reads YNNKEL (reference sequence). There are 16 residues in the CDR3. In nucleotides, the CDR3 is TGTGCCAGCAGCCAAGAAAGGAGGTCACGCTCCTACGAGCAGTACTTC. This encodes CASSQERRSRSYEQYF.

The chain is built from TRBV28 and TRBJ2-7; tentatively, D is TRBD1 (6 bases). Deletions cut 7 bases from V and 0 bases from J, with 10 bases between. Germline V gene sequence: CDR1 MDHEN, CDR2 SYDVKM. The CDR3 is 13 residues long. The CDR3 nucleotides read TGTGCCAGCATCCGGGACAACTCCTACGAGCAGTACTTC. Its protein is CASIRDNSYEQYF.

This rearrangement joins TRBV21-1 to TRBJ1-2. TRBV21-1 counts as a pseudogene. The CDR3 loop spans 12 amino acids. In nucleotides, the CDR3 is TGTGCCAGCAGCAATCAAAGGGATGGCTACACCTTC. This codes for CASSNQRDGYTF.

Only a few counts were recorded for this clone. The chain recombines TRBV30 with TRBJ1-2, with 8 positions matching TRBD1. From germline, CDR1 is GTSNPN and CDR2 SVGIG (reference sequence). The junction had 11 bases not matched to a gene; V was cut back by 0 bases and J by 8 bases. The CDR3 sequence is 15 residues long. The CDR3 DNA is TGTGCCTGGAGTGTACGGGGACAGGACCGTGGGGGCTACACCTTC. Protein: CAWSVRGQDRGGYTF.

V gene TRBV9 combines with J gene TRBJ2-3, with TRBD2 identical over 12 bases. The V and J ends lost 2 bases and 3 bases, in that order; junction bases with no gene match: 4. Germline CDR1 SGDLS, CDR2 YYNGEE. This CDR3 is 16 amino acids long. CDR3 loop: CASSVASGGVTDTQYF. CDR3 DNA: TGTGCCAGCAGCGTCGCTAGCGGGGGGGTGACAGATACGCAGTATTTT.

The chain has TRBV7-3 and TRBJ2-6; D tentatively reads TRBD1 or TRBD2 (7 bases each). The ends were cut back, 3 bases at V and 4 bases at J, with 10 bases in the middle. CDR1 SGHTA and CDR2 FQGTGA come from the germline V gene. This CDR3 spans 15 amino acids. CDR3 in DNA: TGTGCCAGCAGCTTGGGAGGGGGCGGGGCCAACGTCCTGACTTTC. Its protein product is CASSLGGGGANVLTF.

The rearrangement joins TRBV18 to TRBJ2-2; tentative D call: TRBD1 (5 bases). The V gene lost 3 bases and the J gene lost 2 bases, with 10 bases spanning the gap. The CDR3 runs 15 residues. Per germline, CDR1 KGHSH and CDR2 LQKENI. The CDR3 nucleotides are TGTGCCAGCTCACCTGACAGATTAAACACCGGGGAGCTGTTTTTT. Amino acids: CASSPDRLNTGELFF.

The chain carries TRBV10-1 and TRBJ1-2, with TRBD1 matching 9 bases. Germline loops: CDR1 WNHNN, CDR2 SYGVQD (reference sequence). The length of the CDR3 is 16 residues. V lost 6 bases and J lost 4; bases outside the gene matches: 12. The chain's CDR3 is CASSIGYGTGTYGYTF. CDR3 in DNA: TGCGCCAGCAGCATCGGATACGGGACAGGGACCTATGGCTACACCTTC.

The chain recombines TRBV19 with TRBJ2-7; the D gene is possibly TRBD1 (5 bases). This CDR3 is 15 amino acids long. Trimming removed 3 bases at V and 0 bases at J, with 12 bases between. Germline V lookup: CDR1 LNHDA, CDR2 SQIVND (reference sequence). The CDR3 sequence is CASSIYAGPSYEQYF. The CDR3 DNA sequence: TGTGCCAGTAGTATCTATGCAGGGCCCTCCTACGAGCAGTACTTC.

The chain employs TRBV28 and TRBJ1-1; maybe TRBD1 (6 bases). The V gene's germline CDR1 is MDHEN and CDR2 SYDVKM. Trimming removed 2 bases at V and 0 bases at J, with 10 bases between. The CDR3 is 15 residues long. The CDR3 loop reads CASSLDRPMNTEAFF. Here the CDR3 DNA reads TGTGCCAGCAGTTTAGACAGGCCCATGAACACTGAAGCTTTCTTT. The entire variable domain, with the rest obtained from reference TRBV28 and TRBJ1-1, is as follows: DVKVTQSSRYLVKRTGEKVFLECVQDMDHENMFWYRQDPGLGLRLIYFSYDVKMKEKGDIPEGYSVSREKKERFSLILESASTNQTSMYLCASSLDRPMNTEAFFGQGTRLTVV.

To note about this clone: Other nucleotide sequences from this sample produce the same CDR3. The chain has TRBV9 and TRBJ2-7; D gene unclear. V lost 0 bases, J lost 1 base, and 5 bases lay in between. Germline lookup yields CDR1 SGDLS and CDR2 YYNGEE. The CDR3 is made up of 13 amino acids. CDR3 loop: CASSVGGSYEQYF. Written as DNA, the CDR3 is TGTGCCAGCAGCGTAGGGGGTTCCTACGAGCAGTACTTC.

About this clone: At one end, the junction sequence differs from germline, possibly due to a read error. The chain uses TRBV6-4 and TRBJ2-2, with a tentative D call TRBD1 (6 bases). CDR1 and CDR2 from the germline V gene are MRHNA and SNTAGT. The CDR3 is 13 residues long. The CDR3 bases are TGTACCAGCAGCCGGACAGTCACCGGGGAGCTGTTTTTT. This encodes CTSSRTVTGELFF.

This clone occurred once. V gene TRBV6-5 combines with J gene TRBJ1-5; D call uncertain. Between the trimmed V and J ends, which lost 7 bases and 6 bases, there was a span of 13 bases. This CDR3 is built from 13 residues. Germline loops: CDR1 MNHEY, CDR2 SVGAGI. This chain's CDR3 is CASTEAAGQPQHF. Written as DNA, the CDR3 is TGTGCCAGCACCGAGGCGGCGGGTCAGCCCCAGCATTTT.

This chain joins TRBV27 and TRBJ1-1; possible D gene TRBD1, 5 bases. There are 16 residues in the CDR3. Germline V gives CDR1 MNHEY, CDR2 SMNVEV (reference sequence). The V gene lost 5 bases and the J gene lost 4 bases, with 20 bases spanning the gap. The chain's CDR3 is CASSPLPGLSGTEAFF. The CDR3 nucleotides are TGTGCCAGCAGTCCCCTGCCGGGACTTTCGGGCACTGAAGCTTTCTTT.

This chain joins TRBV28 and TRBJ1-5; perhaps TRBD1 as D (5 bases). The CDR3 is 16 residues long. From germline, CDR1 is MDHEN and CDR2 SYDVKM. Trimming removed 5 bases from V and 6 bases from J, with 20 bases in between. CDR3 nucleotides: TGTGCCAGCAGTCAGGCGAGCTCGAAAAGGGGTCAGCCCCAGCATTTT. Residues: CASSQASSKRGQPQHF.

CDR3 amino acids: CASSHPGTQNTEAFF. The CDR3 DNA reads as TGTGCCAGCAGCCACCCCGGGACACAGAACACTGAAGCTTTCTTT. The chain recombines TRBV4-2 with TRBJ1-1, with D perhaps TRBD1 (6 bases). This CDR3 contains 15 residues. Per germline, CDR1 LGHNA and CDR2 YNFKEQ. V dropped 3 bases and J dropped 1 base, with 12 bases sitting between them.

This chain connects TRBV24-1 to TRBJ2-5, with 10 bases that match TRBD2. Germline V gene sequence: CDR1 KGHDR, CDR2 SFDVKD. This CDR3 is 16 amino acids long. V lost 2 bases, J lost 5 bases, and 7 bases stayed unmatched. The CDR3 loop is CATSDYSGGDRETQYF. In nucleotides, the CDR3 is TGTGCCACCAGTGATTACAGCGGGGGGGATCGGGAGACCCAGTACTTC.

The chain recombines TRBV5-1 with TRBJ2-2; 7 bases agree with TRBD1. V was clipped by 4 bases and J by 8 bases; unmatched bases: 8. Per germline, CDR1 SGHRS and CDR2 YFSETQ. The CDR3 is made up of 14 amino acids. In nucleotides, the CDR3 is TGCGCCAGCAGCCCCCGGGACAGCTCGGGGGAGCTGTTTTTT. This translates into CASSPRDSSGELFF. The entire variable domain, with the rest obtained from reference TRBV5-1 and TRBJ2-2, is as follows: KAGVTQTPRYLIKTRGQQVTLSCSPISGHRSVSWYQQTPGQGLQFLFEYFSETQRNKGNFPGRFSGRQFSNSRSEMNVSTLELGDSALYLCASSPRDSSGELFFGEGSRLTVL.

The gene calls are TRBV4-1 and TRBJ1-2; D is ambiguous. This CDR3 has 12 residues. Germline CDR1 reads MGHRA; CDR2 reads YSYEKL. V was cut by 0 bases and J by 8 bases, with 7 bases left in between. The CDR3 DNA follows: TGCGCCAGCAGCCAAGATTTGGGGGGCTACACCTTC. Its translation: CASSQDLGGYTF.